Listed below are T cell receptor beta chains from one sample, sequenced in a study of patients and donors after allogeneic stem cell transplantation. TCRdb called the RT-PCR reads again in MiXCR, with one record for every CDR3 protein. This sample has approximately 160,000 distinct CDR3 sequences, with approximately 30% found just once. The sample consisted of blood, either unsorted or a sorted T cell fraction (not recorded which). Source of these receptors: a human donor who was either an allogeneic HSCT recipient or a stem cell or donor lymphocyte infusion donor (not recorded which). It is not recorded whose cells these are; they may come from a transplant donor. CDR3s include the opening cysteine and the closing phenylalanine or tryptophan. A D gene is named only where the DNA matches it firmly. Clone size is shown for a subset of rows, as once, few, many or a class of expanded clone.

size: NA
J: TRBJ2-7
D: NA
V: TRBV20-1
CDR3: CSADSVTAYEQYF
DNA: TGCAGTGCGGATTCGGTTACGGCCTACGAGCAGTACTTC

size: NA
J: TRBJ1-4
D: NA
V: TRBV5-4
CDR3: CASSFRENEKLFF
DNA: TGTGCCAGCAGCTTTCGGGAAAATGAAAAACTGTTTTTT

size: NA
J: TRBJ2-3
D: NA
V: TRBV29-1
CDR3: CSVEGDTDTQYF
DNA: TGCAGCGTTGAAGGGGACACAGATACGCAGTATTTT

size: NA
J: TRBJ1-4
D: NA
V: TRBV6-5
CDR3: CASRETVSNEKLFF
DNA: TGTGCCAGCAGGGAGACAGTTTCAAATGAAAAACTGTTTTTT

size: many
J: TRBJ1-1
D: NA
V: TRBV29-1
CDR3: CSVEGHQGKNTEAFF
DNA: TGCAGCGTTGAGGGACACCAAGGGAAGAACACTGAAGCTTTCTTT

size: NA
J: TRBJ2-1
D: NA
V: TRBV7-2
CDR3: CASSFVQGRTEQFF
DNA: TGTGCCAGCAGCTTTGTACAGGGTAGAACTGAGCAGTTCTTC

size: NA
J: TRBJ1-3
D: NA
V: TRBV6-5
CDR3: CASSRLYPGDTIYF
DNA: TGTGCCAGCAGTCGATTATACCCCGGGGACACCATATATTTT

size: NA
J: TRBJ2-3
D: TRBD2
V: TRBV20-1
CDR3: CSDSGNEGPQYF
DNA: TGCAGTGATAGCGGGAACGAAGGTCCGCAGTATTTT

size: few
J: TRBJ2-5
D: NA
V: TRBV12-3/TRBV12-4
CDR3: CASSLLGQTQYF
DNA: TGTGCCAGCAGTTTGCTGGGCCAGACCCAGTACTTC

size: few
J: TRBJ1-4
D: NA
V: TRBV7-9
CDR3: CASSLGDRTANEKLFF
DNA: TGTGCCAGCAGCTTAGGAGACAGGACTGCTAATGAAAAACTGTTTTTT

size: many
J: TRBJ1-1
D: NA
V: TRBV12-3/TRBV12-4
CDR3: CASTFSASGAFF
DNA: TGTGCCAGCACCTTTAGTGCGTCCGGAGCTTTCTTT

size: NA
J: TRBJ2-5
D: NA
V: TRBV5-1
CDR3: CASSPRGQGETQYF
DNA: TGCGCCAGCAGCCCTAGGGGACAAGGAGAGACCCAGTACTTC

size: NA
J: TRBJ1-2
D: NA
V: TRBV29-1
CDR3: CSVPRQAGYTF
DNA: TGCAGCGTCCCCAGACAGGCGGGCTACACCTTC

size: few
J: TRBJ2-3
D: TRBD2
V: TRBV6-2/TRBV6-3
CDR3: CASSYSTSGSSDTQYF
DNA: TGTGCCAGCAGTTACTCGACTAGCGGGAGTTCAGATACGCAGTATTTT